This T cell receptor (beta chain) was recorded in a study of regulatory T cells in long-lasting Graves disease. Overall study results and limits: With persistent disease, TRBV28, TRBJ1-2 and TRBJ2-5 were the favored segments.

CDR1 is MDHEN and CDR2 is SYDVKM in the germline V gene. The CDR3 spans 14 residues. The V end lost 5 bases, the J end lost 7 bases, and 15 bases lay between the germline ends. Specified time point: newly diagnosed GD, antithyroid drugs for less than 3 months. Extracted PBMC RNA gave rise to the TCR library. Relying on iRepertoire HTBI primers and Arm-PCR of CDR3 regions, the team built TCR beta libraries. One entry per CDR3 protein, called by TCRdb with MiXCR from the multiplex PCR reads. The top ten clones hold more than 15% of a sample with hundreds of thousands of distinct CDR3 sequences, approximately 15% of them seen once. This clonotype was detected many times. Its specificity is not known. The same sample was also studied in work on T cells in Graves' hyperthyroidism and ophthalmopathy. As reported in that work: Blood samples included most of the expanded thyroid clonotypes exceeding 0.001. In the analysis, a 13 V-J model separated ophthalmopathy from stable hyperthyroidism.

The V and J genes are TRBV28 and TRBJ2-1; tentatively, D is TRBD1 (5 bases). The receptor comes from a woman in her twenties or thirties with Graves disease. The sequencing here drew on peripheral blood mononuclear cells (PBMCs), taken at new diagnosis, from a patient treated with antithyroid drugs. This CDR3 is CASSGTGAWNEQFF. In DNA form, the CDR3 reads TGTGCCAGCAGTGGAACAGGCGCTTGGAATGAGCAGTTCTTC.